The entry that follows covers one T cell receptor (beta chain) sequence. The CDR3 has 12 residues. Looked up from germline, CDR1 is MNHEY and CDR2 is SVGAGI. The V and J ends lost 5 bases and 8 bases respectively, with 10 bases between them. This sample was included in a study of blood T cell repertoires in COVID-19. Using immunoSEQ multiplex PCR, the repertoire was profiled, and TCRdb retains in-frame clones only, with some absent. Among about 64,000 clones listed, over 75% were seen once. The material sequenced was peripheral blood. The rearrangement links TRBV6-5 to TRBJ2-1; D is perhaps TRBD2 (5 bases). This TCR was recovered from a man aged 45-65 years with active COVID-19. CDR3 DNA: TGTGCCAGCAGTCGGAGGCCTCATGAGCAGTTCTTC. It codes for CASSRRPHEQFF.